This T cell receptor beta chain was found in a study of regulatory T cells in long-lasting Graves disease. Points from the study as a whole: Lower TCR diversity characterized persistent Graves' patients relative to newly diagnosed patients. Peripheral blood was the sole material, not thyroid tissue.

As for time point: persistent/refractory GD, antithyroid drugs over 5 years with positive TRAb. The TCR library was prepared using RNA isolated from PBMCs. All patients originated from an endocrinology department located in Xi'an, China. The CDR3 is 12 amino acids. The germline V gene has CDR1 GTSNPN and CDR2 SVGIG (reference sequence). V was trimmed by 2 bases and J by 13 bases, leaving 12 bases between them. HTBI primers from iRepertoire and Arm-PCR of CDR3 regions yielded the TCR beta libraries. TCRdb re-called the multiplex PCR reads with MiXCR, one entry per CDR3 protein. This table has 350,000 to 450,000 distinct CDR3 sequences, roughly 24% appearing once. This clonotype has a handful of counts. The antigen is not known.

J is TRBJ1-6 and V is TRBV30; no clear D. This receptor was taken from a woman aged 40 to 49 with Graves disease. This specimen was peripheral blood mononuclear cells (PBMCs), taken when the disease was refractory, from a patient treated with antithyroid drugs. The CDR3 nucleotides are TGTGCCTGGAGTAGGCCCGGCGGGCCCCTCCACTTT. Translated: CAWSRPGGPLHF.